What follows are 24 T cell receptor beta chains derived from one specimen sequenced in a study of cytomegalovirus exposure and HLA in healthy donors. Clones were read by immunoSEQ multiplex PCR, and TCRdb kept only the in-frame ones, dropping some. This table holds some 140,000 clones, just over 85% found once. The sample consisted of PBMCs. The receptors derive from a human donor in good health.

J is TRBJ2-7 and V is TRBV6-5; 10 bases are shared with TRBD2. With V trimmed by 0 bases and J by 11 bases, 7 bases remained unmatched. This CDR3 comprises 14 residues. The germline gives CDR1 MNHEY, CDR2 SVGAGI. DNA for the CDR3: TGTGCCAGCAGTTACTCAGTACTAGCGGGGTCCGAGTACTTC. Translating it yields CASSYSVLAGSEYF.

A remark on this clone: The junction does not match germline at one end; this may be a read error. The V and J genes are TRBV28 and TRBJ1-2; D remains ambiguous. The CDR3 extends over 16 amino acids. Germline loops: CDR1 MDHEN, CDR2 SYDVKM. CDR3 DNA: TGTGCCAGCAGCCCCTTTTCCGGAGTTAGGCCCGGCAGACTAAACTTC. Translation: CASSPFSGVRPGRLNF.

In its sample, this clone was seen once. The chain employs TRBV5-1 and TRBJ2-1; maybe TRBD1 (5 bases). Trimming took off 0 bases at V and 10 bases at J, with 5 bases between the two ends. CDR3 length equals 11 residues. The germline CDR1 and CDR2 sequences are SGHRS and YFSETQ. CDR3 nucleotides: TGCGCCAGCAGCTTGGGGACAGAGCAGTTCTTC. It is translated as CASSLGTEQFF.

The V call is TRBV12-5, the J call TRBJ2-3; 7 positions match TRBD2. V trimming: 6 bases; J trimming: 4 bases; junction bases outside the gene matches: 16. Germline-derived CDR1 and CDR2 are LGHNT and FRNRAP. CDR3 length: 17 amino acids. This CDR3 reads CASGSYPSSGGPDTQYF. The CDR3 coding sequence is TGTGCTAGTGGCTCTTACCCCTCTAGCGGAGGCCCAGATACGCAGTATTTT.

V and J are TRBV7-3 and TRBJ2-3, with 11 positions matching TRBD2. The germline gives CDR1 SGHTA, CDR2 FQGTGA. V dropped 2 bases and J dropped 2; count of bases not matched to a gene: 6. The CDR3 covers 17 residues. The DNA for the CDR3 is TGTGCCAGCAGCTTACTTACTAGCGGGAGAAACACAGATACGCAGTATTTT. Its translation: CASSLLTSGRNTDTQYF.

This rearrangement joins TRBV29-1 to TRBJ1-1, with 9 bases lining up with TRBD1. The V gene's germline CDR1 is SQVTM and CDR2 ANQGSEA. V shed 4 bases and J 4 bases; nucleotides not matched to a gene: 10. This CDR3 is built from 15 residues. In nucleotides, the CDR3 is TGCAGCGTTGGAAGGACAGGGGTGGCGGGCACTGAAGCTTTCTTT. It yields the protein CSVGRTGVAGTEAFF.

The V call is TRBV6-5, the J call TRBJ2-1; 10 bases are shared with TRBD2. The CDR3 has 15 amino acids. Germline values: CDR1 MNHEY, CDR2 SVGAGI. With V trimmed by 6 bases and J by 12 bases, 14 bases remained unmatched. In DNA, the CDR3 is TGTGCCAGCAGCCGTACTAGCGGGATAGGCGAAGGGCAGTTCTTC. Residues: CASSRTSGIGEGQFF.

The chain joins TRBV4-2 to TRBJ2-1, with D perhaps matching TRBD2 (6 bases). Germline V gene data show CDR1 as LGHNA and CDR2 as YNFKEQ. The CDR3 extends over 17 amino acids. V dropped 0 bases and J dropped 5 bases, with 17 bases sitting between them. DNA for the CDR3: TGTGCCAGCAGCCAAGAGGGTAGCGGTGCAGCTAACAATGAGCAGTTCTTC. Amino acids: CASSQEGSGAANNEQFF.

V usage is TRBV5-1 and J usage is TRBJ2-7, with a tentative D call TRBD1 (5 bases). In germline, CDR1 is SGHRS, CDR2 YFSETQ. Trimming took 5 bases from V and 4 from J, leaving 22 bases between them. The CDR3 loop spans 16 amino acids. The CDR3 DNA reads TGCGCCAGCAGAGTGTACCCGACAGAATCTTCTTACGAGCAGTACTTC. Amino acids: CASRVYPTESSYEQYF.

This chain uses TRBV29-1 with TRBJ1-1, with D possibly being TRBD1 (5 bases). The CDR3 totals 10 residues. Germline loops: CDR1 SQVTM, CDR2 ANQGSEA. V shed 1 base and J shed 12 bases, with 9 bases lying between them. The CDR3 DNA sequence: TGCAGCGTTGAAGGGGGCATAACTTTCTTT. Translated, it gives CSVEGGITFF. Drawing the rest from reference TRBV29-1 and TRBJ1-1, the complete variable domain is SAVISQKPSRDICQRGTSLTIQCQVDSQVTMMFWYRQQPGQSLTLIATANQGSEATYESGFVIDKFPISRPNLTFSTLTVSNMSPEDSSIYLCSVEGGITFFGQGTRLTVV.

CDR3 loop: CASSYQLSSTDTQYF. The CDR3 nucleotides read TGTGCCAGCAGTTATCAGTTGTCTAGCACAGATACGCAGTATTTT. The rearrangement uses TRBV6-5 and TRBJ2-3; D uncertain. The CDR3 has 15 residues. CDR1 and CDR2 (germline): MNHEY, SVGAGI. The V end lost 3 bases, the J end lost 0 bases, and 10 bases lay between the germline ends.

This clone was found once. V usage is TRBV25-1 and J usage is TRBJ2-3, with 8 bases that match TRBD2. The CDR3 has 16 amino acids. Germline V gene data show CDR1 as MGHDK and CDR2 as SYGVNS. With V trimmed by 1 base and J by 9 bases, 12 bases remained unmatched. The CDR3 DNA is TGTGCCAGCAGTGAATCAATGTTGGCGAGCGGGAGAACGCAGTATTTT. The encoded protein is CASSESMLASGRTQYF.

This sequence joins TRBV6-5 and TRBJ2-7, with a tentative D call TRBD2 (5 bases). V dropped 0 bases and J dropped 4 bases, with 16 bases sitting between them. Germline loops: CDR1 MNHEY, CDR2 SVGAGI. The CDR3 contains 16 residues. The CDR3 is CASSYSRIGRRYEQYF. The CDR3 DNA reads TGTGCCAGCAGTTACTCGCGAATAGGGAGAAGGTACGAGCAGTACTTC.

V is TRBV6-4 and J is TRBJ1-5; weak D call: TRBD1 (6 bases). The CDR3 has 11 residues. The V and J ends lost 6 bases and 15 bases respectively, with 15 bases between them. CDR1 and CDR2 from the germline V gene are MRHNA and SNTAGT. CDR3 sequence: CASSRDRSGHF. Here the CDR3 DNA reads TGTGCCAGCAGCAGAGACAGGTCCGGGCATTTT.

This clone was recorded once. CDR3 residues: CSVNAGRPENGYTF. The CDR3 coding sequence is TGCAGCGTTAATGCAGGGCGTCCGGAAAATGGCTACACCTTC. The chain uses TRBV29-1 and TRBJ1-2, with D possibly matching TRBD1 (5 bases). Trimming removed 5 bases from V and 6 bases from J, with 19 bases in between. CDR1 SQVTM and CDR2 ANQGSEA come from the germline V gene. CDR3 size: 14 residues.

The chain joins TRBV5-6 to TRBJ1-2; D not resolved. This CDR3 is built from 14 residues. The V end was cut by 3 bases, the J end by 4 bases, with 13 bases between. Germline CDR1 and CDR2: SGHDT and YYEEEE. In nucleotides, the CDR3 is TGTGCCAGCAGCTCGGAGTGGGGAGTCTATGGCTACACCTTC. Translating gives CASSSEWGVYGYTF.

The V gene is TRBV29-1, the J gene TRBJ1-4; TRBD1 agrees at 9 bases. The CDR3 sequence is 14 residues long. V was clipped by 4 bases and J by 8 bases; unmatched bases: 8. Germline values: CDR1 SQVTM, CDR2 ANQGSEA. Here the CDR3 reads CSVAPGQGREKLFF. The CDR3 DNA reads TGCAGCGTTGCTCCGGGACAGGGACGCGAAAAACTGTTTTTT.

V is TRBV10-3 and J is TRBJ1-3; 7 bases are a match to TRBD1. The CDR3 length is 15 residues. Germline lookup yields CDR1 ENHRY and CDR2 SYGVKD. Unmatched junction bases numbered 7, after V lost 8 bases and J lost 0 bases. Written as DNA, the CDR3 is TGTGCCATCGGACCGGGACAGAACTCTGGAAACACCATATATTTT. This sequence encodes CAIGPGQNSGNTIYF.

The sample holds a few counts of this clone. This chain uses TRBV4-1 with TRBJ2-3, with D perhaps matching TRBD1 (6 bases). Germline lookup yields CDR1 MGHRA and CDR2 YSYEKL. This CDR3 spans 19 amino acids. Deletions cut 3 bases from V and 3 bases from J, with 25 bases between. For the CDR3, the DNA is TGCGCCAGCAGCCACTCCTCTAACCAAACAGGGCAACGGACAGATACGCAGTATTTT. This encodes CASSHSSNQTGQRTDTQYF.

The J gene is TRBJ2-4, the V gene TRBV28, with 7 bases that match TRBD2. Trimming took 2 bases from V and 2 from J; bases not matched to a gene: 6. The CDR3 runs 16 residues. Germline V gene sequence: CDR1 MDHEN, CDR2 SYDVKM. CDR3 sequence (DNA): TGTGCCAGCAGTTTAGGGGGGGGGAATCCCAAAAACATTCAGTACTTC. The encoded protein is CASSLGGGNPKNIQYF.

This chain joins TRBV19 and TRBJ1-2, with TRBD1 identical over 8 bases. The germline CDR1 and CDR2 sequences are LNHDA and SQIVND (reference sequence). This CDR3 is 16 amino acids long. J lost 4 bases, V lost 4 bases, and 11 bases had no gene match. The CDR3 sequence is CASSTTGALSGYGYTF. DNA for the CDR3: TGTGCCAGTAGTACGACAGGGGCCCTTTCTGGCTATGGCTACACCTTC.

The chain combines TRBV19 with TRBJ1-6; perhaps TRBD1 as D (6 bases). This CDR3 comprises 12 residues. Germline CDR1 LNHDA, CDR2 SQIVND (reference sequence). The ends were cut back, 9 bases at V and 9 bases at J, with 12 bases in the middle. The CDR3, as DNA: TGTGCCAGCCAACAGGGAATTTCACCCCTCCACTTT. Its protein product is CASQQGISPLHF.

This clone was picked up one time. The rearrangement joins TRBV5-1 to TRBJ1-5, with 7 bases identical to TRBD1. Germline CDR1 and CDR2: SGHRS and YFSETQ. Trimming removed 4 bases from V and 4 bases from J; junction bases left unmatched: 8. The CDR3 runs 15 residues. The CDR3 nucleotides are TGCGCCAGCAGCCCAGGGACAGCAGCTAATCAGCCCCAGCATTTT. Translation gives CASSPGTAANQPQHF.

The genes are TRBV19 and TRBJ1-1; perhaps TRBD1 as D (5 bases). Trimming stripped 5 bases from V and 1 base from J, with 8 bases between. Looked up from germline, CDR1 is LNHDA and CDR2 is SQIVND (reference sequence). The CDR3 is 13 amino acids. CDR3 sequence reads: CASSRRGNTEAFF. CDR3 sequence (DNA): TGTGCCAGTAGTCGGAGGGGGAACACTGAAGCTTTCTTT.